This record looks at one T cell receptor (beta chain) sequence and its context. This clone showed up just once. This clone's antigen is unknown. One base away there is no much larger clone; base qualities are not given. V is clipped by 6 bases and J by 1 base, and the sequence between their germline boundaries is 6 bases long. From a lookup of the germline V gene, CDR1 and CDR2 are SNHLY and FYNNEI. The CDR3 runs 12 residues from the cysteine to the phenylalanine. Only the CDR3 region is kept as DNA, spanning 36 bases read in frame from base 1. In total, 666 healthy bone marrow donors made up the cohort. All cohort members were sampled while nominally healthy, although unrecorded immune exposures were likely present. The donor tested CMV seropositive, placing the donor among the 250 to 350 seropositive members of the cohort. A peripheral blood sample was collected from each donor, and TCR beta sequencing was performed on peripheral blood mononuclear cells. The Qiagen DNeasy Blood Extraction Kit was used to extract genomic DNA from the blood cell samples.

Library prep was done by the immunoSEQ multiplex PCR assay. The multiplex PCR relied on a mix of 60 forward primers for TCR Vbeta segments and 13 reverse primers for TCR Jbeta segments. Amplification of the CDR3 region of rearranged TCR beta genes was performed with a multiplex PCR assay on genomic DNA. On the Illumina HiSeq System, the amplified TCR beta libraries were sequenced as 87-base-pair reads. The paper's data handling went like this. Across the 500 to 700 repertoires, a later analysis counted some 81 million unique TCR beta chains, approximately 12 million of which were shared by at least two donors. Raw reads were error-corrected and collapsed into unique sequences by a nearest-neighbor algorithm in which closely related sequences were merged to remove PCR and sequencing errors. Alignment of CDR3 sequences to IMGT reference sequences was used to assign V, D and J gene segments. For a sequence to be retained, at least a six-nucleotide match to both a V gene segment and a J gene segment was required. A rearrangement was called productive if the CDR3 had no stop codons and remained in frame with V and J, and every other rearrangement was called non-productive. Following IMGT convention, CDR3 was defined as the stretch from the second conserved V-encoded cysteine to the conserved J-encoded phenylalanine. In an earlier analysis of more than 550 of the donors, sequences lacking an unambiguous match to a single V gene segment were excluded. In an earlier analysis of several hundred of the donors, V segments were called functional above 56.7% productive rearrangements and were called segregating when the between-donor standard deviation exceeded 5%. A statistical classification framework was developed to diagnose cytomegalovirus status using the catalog of TCR beta chain sequences. A later analysis assigned V and J genes by comparing TCR nucleotide sequences with IMGT/GENE-DB human TR gene sequences. Using the TCRdist pipeline, a later analysis assigned CDR3 sequences along with most-parsimonious VDJ recombination scenarios. In a later analysis, each TCR beta chain was defined by its CDR3 amino acid sequence together with its V-gene family, and reads lacking a unique V-gene family were excluded. In a later analysis, nearly 600 highly shared, low-generation-probability nucleotide sequences were removed to address suspected cross-contamination and a sequencing artifact. In a later analysis, a clonal expansion index was calculated for each public chain from normalized within-repertoire ranks of inferred template counts. In a later analysis, generation probabilities were computed using a VDJ recombination model fitted to out-of-frame rearrangements, and the results were checked against IGoR. In a later analysis, hypergeometric tests were used to score TCR-TCR, TCR-HLA and TCR-CMV co-occurrence, with a repertoire-size bias correction applied to TCR pairs. To estimate false discovery rates, a later analysis permuted the HLA or CMV assignments 20 times. In a later analysis, co-occurring TCRs were grouped using DBSCAN, with TCRdist sequence similarity added in when clustering inside HLA-allele-positive subsets. Repertoires with fewer than 30,000 or more than 120,000 public chains, plus five repertoires with anomalous nucleotide sharing, were excluded from co-occurrence clustering. Here the immuneACCESS table is served through TCRdb, limited to in-frame sequences with V and J called. Missing clones are a known gap in these copies; in checked studies unresolved V genes cover under half, and the rest lacks a known reason. V and J calls and clone size follow that table, whereas D and trimming were derived from the DNA. Present in this sample are over 85,000 clones, about 85% of which were seen just once. In total, the top ten clones hold under 4.5% of the sample.

This sample was included in a study of cytomegalovirus exposure and HLA in healthy donors (dated by TCRdb to about 2017). Notes on the research overall: An earlier analysis of 587 of the donors reported about 280 Gb of sequence data and 117 million unique TCR beta sequences obtained from 150 million to 200 million T cells. An early release covering roughly 640 HLA-typed donors comprised about 300 gigabases of sequencing data and around 86 million unique TCR sequences. Of the 300 to 500 genotyped donors, approximately 80% were placed in the genetic ancestry cluster associated with self-reported Caucasian donors. The study aimed to test whether cataloging public T cell receptors could reveal signatures of past pathogen exposure. The study used immunosequencing to profile the T cell repertoires of 666 subjects and linked those repertoires to cytomegalovirus serostatus. A separate validation cohort of roughly 130 different subjects was used in addition to the roughly 700-subject first cohort. The study combined high-throughput TCR immunosequencing, statistical association of individual TCRs with disease status, and machine learning to predict cytomegalovirus infection status. To study patterns of TCR occurrence, a later analysis re-analyzed previously published TCR beta repertoires from 550 to 800 donors and added high-resolution HLA genotyping. The later analysis used no new phenotypic data to find candidate immune exposures, relying instead on TCR beta sequences and their occurrence across donors. An earlier analysis of 500 to 650 of the donors applied high-throughput TCR beta sequencing to assess whether each TCR beta V gene segment acted as functional or pseudogenic. Alongside the repertoire data, information on donor age, sex, ethnicity and CMV serostatus was compiled. Genome-wide SNP genotypes for about 55% of the roughly 670 donors were used in a later genetic analysis, which treated that subset as a discovery cohort. All discovery cohort repertoires had been generated on a single sequencing platform. HLA typing covered class I and class II loci at four-digit resolution. Typing coverage differed by locus: A, B, C, DRB1 and DQB1 were typed in roughly 620-640 donors, DQA1 in about 510, DPA1 in around 600, and DPB1 in 400 to 490. Roughly 5 DR-DQ haplotypes were treated as single units for association and clustering because of strong linkage in the cohort. Among 398 genotyped donors of the cohort, an average of 235,054 unique TCR beta nucleotide sequences were sequenced per donor, approximately 20% of them non-productive. The study at large found these results: In both the original and validation cohorts, the classifier was reported to diagnose cytomegalovirus status with high specificity and sensitivity. Most TCR sequences were seen in very few donors, while some public TCRs were found in many individuals. Most CMV-associated TCR beta chains appeared to be HLA-restricted in a later analysis, and the HLA associations seemed to be driven largely by CMV exposure. In a later analysis, HLA-associated TCR beta chains were found to be more clonally expanded and to have lower generation probabilities than equally common non-associated chains. Several of the top co-occurrence clusters appeared to be linked to parvovirus B19, influenza, CMV and Epstein-Barr virus, according to a later analysis. Because HLA typing was unavailable for some donors at each locus, only the typed subset was used in association tests. A later genetic analysis associated a missense DCLRE1C variant with V-gene and J-gene trimming of TCR beta chains, and an independent cohort replicated the association. Broadly in line with IMGT annotations, most TCR beta V segments showed up in productive rearrangements about 90% or about 30% of the time in an earlier analysis of 450 to 600 of the donors. The 87-base-pair reads could not distinguish some IMGT-functional V segments, including TRBV6-2 and TRBV6-3, so those segments were excluded. The presence/absence analyses assumed that sequencing depth was roughly uniform across donors, and that assumption may not be true. Only TCR beta chains were sequenced in this cohort, and the absence of alpha or paired-chain data limited detectable features. In a later analysis, the rate of TCR association differed among HLA loci, with DRB1 alleles having the most associated TCRs and HLA-C alleles having the fewest. Linkage disequilibrium might explain the correlated functional status among segregating V segments, but an unknown experimental factor could not be ruled out. A total of about 180 TCR beta chains were listed by the study as associated with cytomegalovirus. A group of highly shared sequence variants was considered likely to be a technical artifact of the sequencing pipeline. Assigning TCR associations to individual alleles was difficult when HLA alleles, especially DR and DQ, strongly co-occurred. CMV serostatus was the only immune exposure information available for the cohort. A further reported finding was that TCR beta sequences accurately predicted the HLA-A and HLA-B alleles for most subjects in the first cohort. A few of the identified cytomegalovirus-associated TCR beta chains were confirmed in vitro to be specific for cytomegalovirus antigens. Compared with the roughly 670-donor mean, donors in an Asian-associated ancestry cluster had fewer N-insertions in productive TCRs, according to a later genetic analysis. According to the authors, the approach could potentially be generalized to other disease states and immunological phenotypes. The earlier analysis of almost 600 of the donors excluded approximately 15 rarely observed V segments, including chromosome 9 orphons, because counts were too low. In a later analysis, around 17,000 TCR beta sequences were associated with specific HLA alleles at a false discovery rate of 0.05.

This receptor was taken from a female donor in good health and CMV-seropositive. The chain links TRBV2 with TRBJ1-1; the D gene is not confidently resolved. The sample consisted of PBMCs. In nucleotides, the sequence is TGTGCCAGCAGACCGGGGAACACTGAAGCTTTCTTT. It encodes CASRPGNTEAFF.